The T cell receptor beta chain under discussion was sequenced for a study of PD-1 blockade in classical Hodgkin lymphoma. Study findings and constraints: Reasons behind the repertoire differences stay unclear, perhaps disease activity or earlier therapy.

The method was immunoSEQ multiplex PCR; TCRdb's version includes in-frame clones alone and lacks a portion of them. The sample lists 20,000 to 30,000 clones, about 70% occurring once. This clone was seen more than once but under ten times. Its cognate antigen is unknown. This CDR3 has 12 amino acids. Germline V gene lookup returns CDR1 LGHNA and CDR2 YNFKEQ. The V gene lost 0 bases and the J gene lost 5 bases, with 4 bases spanning the gap. Every single patient, without exception, relapsed after autologous stem cell transplantation, and brentuximab vedotin exposure varied. The TCR was taken from a human donor with classical Hodgkin lymphoma. This material consisted of peripheral blood mononuclear cells (PBMCs), taken at baseline. V is TRBV4-2 and J is TRBJ1-1; no definite D call. CDR3 in amino acids: CASSQELTEAFF. The CDR3 DNA reads as TGTGCCAGCAGCCAAGAACTGACTGAAGCTTTCTTT.